A single T cell receptor (beta chain) is shown here with its context. The protocol was immunoSEQ multiplex PCR, while the TCRdb copy is restricted to in-frame clones and leaves out a portion. The top ten hold just under 9.5% of the sample, which has approximately 93,000 clones, roughly 78% seen once. The sample's time point: cycle 4 day 1 (C4D1), after 6 weeks of nivolumab. No patient escaped relapse after autologous stem cell transplantation, and brentuximab vedotin exposure varied. The CDR3 covers 19 residues. V was pared by 1 base and J by 7 bases, with 25 bases between. Per the germline V gene, CDR1 is SEHNR and CDR2 is FQNEAQ (reference sequence). This entry comes from a study of PD-1 blockade in classical Hodgkin lymphoma. The wider study: Patients were given intravenous nivolumab, 3 mg/kg, every 2 weeks.

The rearrangement uses TRBV7-9 and TRBJ1-4; D might be TRBD1 (5 bases). The sample in question was peripheral blood mononuclear cells (PBMCs), obtained before the fourth cycle of nivolumab. The source of this sequence is a human donor with classical Hodgkin lymphoma. In DNA form, the CDR3 reads TGTGCCAGCAGCTTAGGTTTCGGCGGAGGGGACGTGATAGGTGAAAAACTGTTTTTT. Residues: CASSLGFGGGDVIGEKLFF.